This is a list of T cell receptor beta chains from one sample in a study of PD-1 blockade in classical Hodgkin lymphoma. TCRdb's copy holds only in-frame clones and misses some; the assay was immunoSEQ multiplex PCR. The top ten clones hold roughly 0.58% of a sample with about 24,000 clones, under 95% of them seen once. Material: CD4+ T cells from blood. The receptor set was obtained from a human donor with classical Hodgkin lymphoma. Both conserved end residues are part of each CDR3. A D gene is named only where the DNA matches it firmly. Not all rows give a size; the values are once, few, many and, for expanded clones, a class.

D gene	V gene	J gene	clone size	CDR3 DNA	CDR3 protein
.	TRBV19	TRBJ2-5	.	TGTGCCAGTAGTACCTCACCGGGGACCCAGTACTTC	CASSTSPGTQYF
.	TRBV11-3	TRBJ2-5	.	TGTGCCAGCAGCTTAGAGGGGCGAGAGACCCAGTACTTC	CASSLEGRETQYF
.	TRBV30	TRBJ1-1	.	TGTGCCTGGAGTGGACAGGTGAACACTGAAGCTTTCTTT	CAWSGQVNTEAFF
.	TRBV4-3	TRBJ2-7	.	TGCGCCAGCAGCCAAGAATACAGGACCTACGAGCAGTACTTC	CASSQEYRTYEQYF
TRBD2	TRBV7-2	TRBJ2-5	.	TGTGCCAGCAGCTCACTCAAACTAGCGGGGGGACGAGAGACCCAGTACTTC	CASSSLKLAGGRETQYF
.	TRBV15	TRBJ2-5	.	TGTGCCACCAGCAGAGACGGGGGGCGGGGGCCAGAGACCCAGTACTTC	CATSRDGGRGPETQYF
.	TRBV30	TRBJ2-3	.	TGTGCCTGGAGTGGCGCCAGAAAGGGCACAGATACGCAGTATTTT	CAWSGARKGTDTQYF
.	TRBV5-4	TRBJ2-7	once	TGTGCCAGCAGCTTGGCCGGGGACGAGCAGTACTTC	CASSLAGDEQYF
TRBD1	TRBV28	TRBJ1-6	.	TGTGCCAGCAGGATGAGGACAGGGAGCTCCTATAATTCACCCCTCCACTTT	CASRMRTGSSYNSPLHF
TRBD2	TRBV5-4	TRBJ2-7	once	TGTGCCAGCAGCCTGCTAGCGGGGCGACCCTACGAGCAGTACTTC	CASSLLAGRPYEQYF
.	TRBV6-6	TRBJ1-5	few	TGTGCCAGCAGTTACCCAGGTATTCGCAATCAGCCCCAGCATTTT	CASSYPGIRNQPQHF
TRBD1	TRBV27	TRBJ1-2	once	TGTGCCAGCAGTTTAGGCAGGGGGTCGTATGGCTACACCTTC	CASSLGRGSYGYTF
TRBD2	TRBV5-4	TRBJ2-1	.	TGTGCCAGCAGCTTGAGAGTTAGCGGGAACAATGAGCAGTTCTTC	CASSLRVSGNNEQFF
TRBD1	TRBV2	TRBJ1-2	.	TGTGCCAGCAGGACCGGGACAGACTATGGCTACACCTTC	CASRTGTDYGYTF
.	TRBV9	TRBJ1-1	.	TGTGCCAGCAGCTCTCAAGGGACATCTAACACTGAAGCTTTCTTT	CASSSQGTSNTEAFF
.	TRBV4-1	TRBJ2-7	once	TGCGCCAGCAGCCAAGAAACAGTCCGCTACGAGCAGTACTTC	CASSQETVRYEQYF